The TCR beta chain described here comes from a study of T cell repertoires in cytomegalovirus infection. As for the study in general: Indicated by public TCR beta signatures were CMV infection and matching HLA type.

TCRdb re-called the reads through MiXCR, storing one row per CDR3 protein. The data show approximately 500,000 distinct CDR3 sequences, with 11% seen just once and roughly 10% held by the top ten. Germline V gene data show CDR1 as SGHDN and CDR2 as FVKESK. CDR3 length: 14 residues. V lost 1 base, J lost 9 bases, and 5 bases stayed unmatched. At least ten counts were recorded for this clonotype. The V and J genes are TRBV14 and TRBJ2-1, with 8 bases fitting TRBD2. The sample taken for sequencing was PBMCs. The TCR sequence derives from a human donor in good health (CMV status not recorded). Some clones in this sample may be carry-over from other donors' samples. CDR3 amino acids: CASSQASGGFEQFF. The CDR3 region has the DNA TGTGCCAGCAGCCAAGCCAGCGGGGGTTTTGAGCAGTTCTTC.